These T cell receptor beta chains were read from a single sample in a study of T cell repertoires in ileal Crohn's disease. Profiling relied on immunoSEQ multiplex PCR, and the TCRdb table lists in-frame clones only, not all of them. The table shows under 14,000 clones, with around 86% occurring only once. The specimen was ileal tissue. The receptors derive from an adult with Crohn's disease. Both conserved end residues are part of each CDR3. The D gene is left open where the match is weak. Clone sizes are given selectively: once, few, many, or a class where the clone is expanded.

v_gene,d_gene,j_gene,abundance,CDR3nt,CDR3aa
TRBV20-1,NA,TRBJ1-1,NA,TGCAGTACGCGGGGGCACACTGAAGCTTTCTTT,CSTRGHTEAFF
TRBV7-3,TRBD2,TRBJ2-2,NA,TGTGCCAGCAGCTTGCGGGAGACCGGGGAGCTGTTTTTT,CASSLRETGELFF
TRBV7-2,NA,TRBJ1-1,NA,TGTGCCAGCAGCTTAGGGGACTCCCGGGCGAAAGCTTTCTTT,CASSLGDSRAKAFF
TRBV4-2,NA,TRBJ1-1,NA,TGTGCCAGCAGCCAAGGGCGGGGAAGCACTGAAGCTTTCTTT,CASSQGRGSTEAFF
TRBV13,NA,TRBJ1-2,NA,TGTGCCAGCAGCTTAGGTCCCAATACGGGCTACACCTTC,CASSLGPNTGYTF
TRBV10-3,TRBD2,TRBJ2-7,NA,TGTGCCATTTATAGCGGGAGCTCCTACGAGCAGTACTTC,CAIYSGSSYEQYF
TRBV5-1,NA,TRBJ2-1,NA,TGCGCCAGCAGCTTGGGCGCCCCGAACAATGAGCAGTTCTTC,CASSLGAPNNEQFF
TRBV9,NA,TRBJ2-3,NA,TGTGCCAGCAGCCCTCCGGGGGGCACAGATACGCAGTATTTT,CASSPPGGTDTQYF
TRBV7-8,TRBD1,TRBJ1-1,once,TGTGCCAGCAGCTTAGGGGACAGGGGGCTTACTGAAGCTTTCTTT,CASSLGDRGLTEAFF
TRBV5-1,NA,TRBJ1-2,NA,TGCGCCAGCAGCCCCCGAGGCTATGGCTACACCTTC,CASSPRGYGYTF
TRBV20-1,NA,TRBJ1-1,NA,TGCAGTGCCAGGGGTGTCACTGAAGCTTTCTTT,CSARGVTEAFF
TRBV18,NA,TRBJ1-2,NA,TGTGCCAGCTCACCACCGGGGCAGCAAAACTATGGCTACACCTTC,CASSPPGQQNYGYTF
TRBV5-6,NA,TRBJ2-3,NA,TGTGCCAGCAGCTTGTCCCTAGTGCGCACAGATACGCAGTATTTT,CASSLSLVRTDTQYF
TRBV5-6,TRBD1,TRBJ2-2,NA,TGTGCCAGCTCCGGGACAGCGAACACCGGGGAGCTGTTTTTT,CASSGTANTGELFF
TRBV7-6,TRBD2,TRBJ2-1,NA,TGTGCCAGCAGTTCTGACGGGACTAGCGGGAGCCTCACCTACAATGAGCAGTTCTTC,CASSSDGTSGSLTYNEQFF
TRBV5-1,NA,TRBJ1-5,once,TGCGCCAGCAGCTCCGACTCGGGGGGCAATCAGCCCCAGCATTTT,CASSSDSGGNQPQHF
TRBV2,NA,TRBJ1-1,NA,TGTGCCAGCAGTGAAACCCCTGAAGCTTTCTTT,CASSETPEAFF
TRBV7-9,NA,TRBJ2-7,few,TGTGCCAGCAGCTCCTTCTACGAGCAGTACTTC,CASSSFYEQYF